These 17 T cell receptor beta chains came from one sample sequenced in a study of T cell changes during pregnancy in multiple sclerosis. Using immunoSEQ multiplex PCR, the repertoire was profiled, and TCRdb retains in-frame clones only, with some absent. The sample consists of over 35,000 clones, roughly nine tenths of them appearing once. Material: CD4+ T cells from peripheral blood mononuclear cells, obtained in the first trimester of pregnancy. These receptors all stem from a female donor with multiple sclerosis, enrolled in a pregnancy study.

V usage is TRBV5-1 and J usage is TRBJ2-7; D remains unclear. Germline V gene lookup returns CDR1 SGHRS and CDR2 YFSETQ. Trimming took 2 bases from V and 0 from J, leaving 6 bases between them. The CDR3 is made up of 13 amino acids. The CDR3 DNA reads as TGCGCCAGCAGCTTCCCGGGCTCCTACGAGCAGTACTTC. Its protein is CASSFPGSYEQYF.

The rearrangement joins TRBV21-1 to TRBJ2-1; TRBD2 is the table's D call and was not checked against the DNA. TRBV21-1 is given as a pseudogene. This CDR3 has 18 residues. The CDR3 loop is CASPTHLWGGTPYNEQFF. For the CDR3, the DNA is TGTGCCAGTCCCACCCACCTATGGGGGGGGACTCCCTACAATGAGCAGTTCTTC.

A single count supports this clone. The J gene is TRBJ2-1, the V gene TRBV7-2, with D perhaps matching TRBD2 (6 bases). The CDR3 is made up of 15 amino acids. Germline CDR1 reads SGHTA; CDR2 reads FQGNSA. V lost 1 base, J lost 2 bases, and 9 bases lay in between. The CDR3 DNA sequence: TGTGCCAGCAGCTTAGTACCGGGAGCCTACAATGAGCAGTTCTTC. As protein: CASSLVPGAYNEQFF. The full variable domain, in which reference TRBV7-2 and TRBJ2-1 provide the parts outside the CDR3, is GAGVSQSPSNKVTEKGKDVELRCDPISGHTALYWYRQSLGQGLEFLIYFQGNSAPDKSGLPSDRFSAERTGGSVSTLTIQRTQQEDSAVYLCASSLVPGAYNEQFFGPGTRLTVL.

The chain is built from TRBV5-4 and TRBJ2-1; 10 bases match TRBD2. V was pared by 3 bases and J by 10 bases, with 10 bases of the junction left unmatched. Germline CDR1 SGHNT, CDR2 YYREEE (reference sequence). There are 15 residues in the CDR3. CDR3 sequence reads: CASSSWTSGGLEQFF. DNA for the CDR3: TGTGCCAGCAGCTCCTGGACTAGCGGAGGGCTGGAGCAGTTCTTC.

The chain carries TRBV4-1 and TRBJ1-2, with D possibly matching TRBD1 (5 bases). The CDR3 is 17 amino acids. Trimming removed 1 base at V and 6 bases at J, with 21 bases between. Germline V CDR1 and CDR2: MGHRA, YSYEKL. CDR3 DNA: TGCGCCAGCAGCCAAGGACTTCTCCTGGGGGGGGAGCATGGCTACACCTTC. It yields the protein CASSQGLLLGGEHGYTF.

This clone was seen a few times. V and J are TRBV5-5 and TRBJ1-1, with D hard to call. The CDR3 is 14 amino acids. Germline assignment: CDR1 SGHKS and CDR2 YYEKEE (reference sequence). V dropped 0 bases and J dropped 6 bases, with 12 bases sitting between them. CDR3: CASSLDPGFSEAFF. The CDR3 DNA sequence: TGTGCCAGCAGCTTGGACCCGGGTTTTTCTGAAGCTTTCTTT.

The chain combines TRBV6-6 with TRBJ1-6; maybe TRBD1 (6 bases). Per the germline V gene, CDR1 is MNHNY and CDR2 is SVGAGI (reference sequence). The CDR3 runs to 16 residues. Trimming shortened V by 2 bases and J by 10 bases, and 18 bases separated the two germline ends. CDR3 bases: TGTGCCAGCAGTTACGACACCGGGACATTGGGATCACCCCTCCACTTT. As protein: CASSYDTGTLGSPLHF.

This clone was counted once. V usage is TRBV14 and J usage is TRBJ2-1, with 9 bases identical to TRBD2. The junction had 22 bases not matched to a gene; V was cut back by 4 bases and J by 6 bases. The CDR3 is made up of 20 amino acids. Per the germline V gene, CDR1 is SGHDN and CDR2 is FVKESK. The CDR3 DNA is TGTGCCAGCAGCCGTAAAGTAGCGGGAGCGATATCCCCGCCCTTCAATGAGCAGTTCTTC. Translation gives CASSRKVAGAISPPFNEQFF.

This clone was observed a single time. The chain has TRBV11-2 and TRBJ1-1; 7 nucleotides line up with TRBD1. The germline CDR1 and CDR2 sequences are SGHAT and FQNNGV. The length of the CDR3 is 14 residues. Unmatched junction bases numbered 10, after V lost 5 bases and J lost 7 bases. The chain's CDR3 is CASSLRRDRIEAFF. In DNA, the CDR3 is TGTGCCAGCAGCCTCCGCCGGGACAGAATTGAAGCTTTCTTT.

The gene calls are TRBV21-1 and TRBJ2-6; the table's D call, TRBD1, has no DNA check behind it. TRBV21-1 represents a pseudogene. This CDR3 is 20 amino acids long. The CDR3 DNA reads as TGTGCCAGCAGCAACCTTCCTGAGGGACAGGGCAGCTCTGGGGCCAACGTCCTGACTTTC. This encodes CASSNLPEGQGSSGANVLTF.

The V call is TRBV6-1, the J call TRBJ2-7, with 15 bases fitting TRBD2. The CDR3 contains 19 residues. V dropped 2 bases and J dropped 0; count of bases not matched to a gene: 8. Per germline, CDR1 MNHNS and CDR2 SASEGT. The CDR3 region has the DNA TGTGCCAGCAGTGAAAAATCCCGGACTAGCGGGGGGGTCTCCTACGAGCAGTACTTC. Residues: CASSEKSRTSGGVSYEQYF.

This chain connects TRBV30 to TRBJ1-2, with TRBD1 matching over 12 bases. The CDR3 runs 14 residues. Germline-derived CDR1 and CDR2 are GTSNPN and SVGIG (reference sequence). Losses at the gene ends were 3 bases for V and 7 bases for J; bases not matched to a gene: 6. The CDR3 DNA follows: TGTGCCTGGAGAGGGGGACAGGGGGCGATTGGCTACACCTTC. Its protein is CAWRGGQGAIGYTF.

The V gene is TRBV5-1, the J gene TRBJ2-2; 9 bases align to TRBD1. CDR3 size: 19 residues. Germline lookup yields CDR1 SGHRS and CDR2 YFSETQ. With V trimmed by 1 base and J by 0 bases, 10 bases remained unmatched. The CDR3 DNA is TGCGCCAGCAGCTTGTGGGGGGGACAGGGAGACACGAACACCGGGGAGCTGTTTTTT. Translation: CASSLWGGQGDTNTGELFF.

The J gene is TRBJ1-6, the V gene TRBV27; the match to TRBD1 covers 9 bases. V trimming: 6 bases; J trimming: 10 bases; junction bases outside the gene matches: 13. The germline gives CDR1 MNHEY, CDR2 SMNVEV (reference sequence). The CDR3 runs 16 residues. The CDR3 coding sequence is TGTGCCAGCAGCAACGACGCCGGGACAGGGAACTCACCCCTCCACTTT. It yields the protein CASSNDAGTGNSPLHF.

The chain combines TRBV7-2 with TRBJ1-3; no firm D call. The V end lost 5 bases, the J end lost 2 bases, and 10 bases lay between the germline ends. The CDR3 consists of 14 residues. Germline-derived CDR1 and CDR2 are SGHTA and FQGNSA. The CDR3 loop is CASSPIFPGNTIYF. In DNA, the CDR3 is TGTGCCAGCAGCCCTATATTTCCTGGAAACACCATATATTTT.

V and J are TRBV9 and TRBJ2-7; 9 bases line up with TRBD1. The germline V gene encodes CDR1 SGDLS and CDR2 YYNGEE. The CDR3 runs to 15 residues. V was clipped by 2 bases and J by 5 bases; unmatched bases: 8. In DNA form, the CDR3 reads TGTGCCAGCAGCGTTTTCCCCGGGACAGGGAACGAGCAGTACTTC. As protein: CASSVFPGTGNEQYF.

This sequence joins TRBV6-7 and TRBJ1-2, with D possibly TRBD1 on 6 matching bases. TRBV6-7 is assigned to the ORF class and has an uncertain function. This CDR3 contains 17 residues. Trimming removed 6 bases from V and 2 bases from J, with 22 bases in between. The CDR3 DNA reads TGTGCCAGCAGCGCCAACAGGGAGCAACCCCCCAACTATGGCTACACCTTC. Its translation is CASSANREQPPNYGYTF.